The clone carrying this T cell receptor beta chain appeared a single time. Only in-frame clones appear in the TCRdb table, and some are missing; sequencing was by immunoSEQ multiplex PCR. The sample comprises about 65,000 clones, about nine tenths of which are singletons, and approximately 10% rests with the top ten. This sample stems from a study of glioma-infiltrating T cells after dendritic cell vaccination. This sample's time point: after dendritic cell vaccination, including at tumor progression/relapse. Patients had residual fresh-frozen tumor tissue and more than two years of survival data. Germline CDR1 reads MNHEY; CDR2 reads SVGAGI. With 1 base removed from V and 7 bases from J, the gap between germline ends came to 20 bases. The CDR3 loop spans 16 amino acids.

This clonotype was obtained from a human donor with glioblastoma. The V gene is TRBV6-5, the J gene TRBJ2-7, with D hard to call. The starting material was blood, obtained after dendritic cell vaccination. The chain's CDR3 is CASSYYSRSLVSEQYF. CDR3 bases: TGTGCCAGCAGTTACTATTCGCGGTCCCTAGTGAGTGAGCAGTACTTC.